This T cell receptor (beta chain) was retrieved from a study of cytomegalovirus exposure and HLA in healthy donors. On this clone: The antigen remains undetermined.

PCR used 60 Vbeta primers and 13 Jbeta primers. Some clones are missing from TCRdb's copy, which holds only in-frame ones; the method was immunoSEQ multiplex PCR. In the table there are 95,000 to 150,000 clones, more than 60% of which are singletons. After removal of 4 bases from V and 4 bases from J, the junction contained 3 bases not matched to a gene. This CDR3 contains 13 residues. Germline V gene lookup returns CDR1 ENHRY and CDR2 SYGVKD. The study, taken as a whole, reports: For most TCR beta V segments, an earlier analysis put the productive rate at about 87% or about 30% of the time.

V is TRBV10-3 and J is TRBJ1-1; 7 bases map to TRBD1. This receptor was taken from a woman aged 40-49 years in good health and CMV-seropositive. The sequencing sample was made of PBMCs. The CDR3 region has the DNA TGTGCCATCAGTGTACAGGGGACCACTGAAGCTTTCTTT. Protein product: CAISVQGTTEAFF.